The clone carrying this TCR beta chain was detected a few times. Its target is not known. The data are from a study of T cells in narcolepsy. General study points: HCRT-specific and TRIB2-specific autoreactive clonotypes appeared among same-patient CSF and blood CD4+ clonotypes. Autoreactive clonotypes reportedly recurred in blood of same and different patients, not controls.

CDR3 size: 16 residues. Losses at the gene ends were 1 base for V and 2 bases for J; bases not matched to a gene: 7. In germline, CDR1 is KGHSY, CDR2 FQNENV. Clones were sequenced by immunoSEQ multiplex PCR, and TCRdb holds only the in-frame ones, with some missing. The sample shows approximately 30,000 clones, roughly 74% of them seen only once. The TCR comes from a human donor with narcolepsy. Sequencing input: CD45RA- memory CD4+ T cells from PBMCs. The rearrangement links TRBV16 to TRBJ1-2; 7 nucleotides line up with TRBD1. Written as DNA, the CDR3 is TGTGCCAGCAGCCAATTAGGGGGCGCACTAAACTATGGCTACACCTTC. It codes for CASSQLGGALNYGYTF.